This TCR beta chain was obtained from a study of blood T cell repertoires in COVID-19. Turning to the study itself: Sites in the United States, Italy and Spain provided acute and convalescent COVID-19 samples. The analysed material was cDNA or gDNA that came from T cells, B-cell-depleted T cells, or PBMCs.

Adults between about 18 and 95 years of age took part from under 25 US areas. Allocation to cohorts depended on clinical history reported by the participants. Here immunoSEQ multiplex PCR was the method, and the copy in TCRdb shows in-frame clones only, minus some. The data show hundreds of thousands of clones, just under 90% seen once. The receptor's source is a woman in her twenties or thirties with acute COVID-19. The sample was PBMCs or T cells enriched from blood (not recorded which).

CDR3 loop: CASSQEIGLIARWETQYF. CDR3 in DNA: TGTGCCAGCAGCCAAGAGATCGGTTTGATAGCTCGCTGGGAGACCCAGTACTTC. The gene calls are TRBV3-1 (or the pseudogene TRBV3-2) and TRBJ2-5, with D uncertain. Trimming stripped 0 bases from V and 5 bases from J, with 22 bases between. The CDR3 is 18 residues long. CDR1 is LGHDT, CDR2 YNNKEL, per germline (reference sequence).